This T cell receptor beta chain was found in a study of Tregs in tolerant kidney transplant recipients. The table came from immunoSEQ multiplex PCR; TCRdb's copy has only in-frame clones and leaves some out. The sample holds 90,000 to 150,000 clones, 92% seen once. CD4+CD25+CD127- Tregs, CD4+CD25- non-Tregs, CD4 and CD8 cells were sorted. V lost 4 bases, J lost 6 bases, and 3 bases stayed unmatched. The CDR3 extends over 14 amino acids. Germline CDR1 SGHRS, CDR2 YFSETQ. The TCR comes from a human donor in good health. Source material: CD4+ T cells from blood. The genes are TRBV5-1 and TRBJ1-5; the match to TRBD1 covers 11 bases. The CDR3 region has the DNA TGCGCCAGCAGCCCGGGACAGGGGGGTCAGCCCCAGCATTTT. Translated: CASSPGQGGQPQHF.